This T cell receptor beta chain was recovered during a study of response to subunit inactivated influenza vaccine. Study-wide results and caveats: Seasonal influenza vaccination, on each occasion, was suggested by the authors to recruit few new T cells.

Regarding this clonotype: Its antigen is currently unknown.

TCRdb analysed the RT-PCR reads with MiXCR anew, one entry per CDR3 protein. The data show roughly 160,000 distinct CDR3 sequences, around 11% seen once. The germline V gene has CDR1 PRHDT and CDR2 FYEKMQ (reference sequence). With 8 bases clipped from V and 6 bases from J, the junction kept 3 bases outside the gene matches. The CDR3 is 13 amino acids. The chain links TRBV13 to TRBJ1-6; 8 bases line up with TRBD1. The origin of this receptor is a man between 50 and 69 years old who received an inactivated influenza vaccine. Sequencing was performed on CD8+ T cells sorted from PBMCs, taken about 23 months after vaccination. CDR3 coding DNA: TGTGCCAGCGGCGACAGGGGTAATTCACCCCTCCACTTT. Amino acid sequence: CASGDRGNSPLHF.